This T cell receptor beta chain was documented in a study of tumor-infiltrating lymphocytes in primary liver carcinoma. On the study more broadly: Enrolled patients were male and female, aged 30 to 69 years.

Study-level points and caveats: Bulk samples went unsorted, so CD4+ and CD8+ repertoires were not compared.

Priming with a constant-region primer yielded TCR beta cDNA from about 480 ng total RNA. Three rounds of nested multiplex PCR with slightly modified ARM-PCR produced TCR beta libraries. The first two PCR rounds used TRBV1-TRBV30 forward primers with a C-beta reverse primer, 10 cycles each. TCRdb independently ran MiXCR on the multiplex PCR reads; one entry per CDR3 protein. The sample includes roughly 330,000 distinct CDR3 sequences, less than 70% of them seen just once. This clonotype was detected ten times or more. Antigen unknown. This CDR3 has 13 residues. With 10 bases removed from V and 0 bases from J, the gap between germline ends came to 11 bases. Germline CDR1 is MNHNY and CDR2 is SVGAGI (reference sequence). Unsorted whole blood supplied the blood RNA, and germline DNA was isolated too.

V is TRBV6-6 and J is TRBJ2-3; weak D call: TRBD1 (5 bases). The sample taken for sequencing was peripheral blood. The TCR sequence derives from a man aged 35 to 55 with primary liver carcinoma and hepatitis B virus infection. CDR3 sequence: CATRRQSTDTQYF. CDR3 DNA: TGTGCCACTCGAAGACAGAGCACAGATACGCAGTATTTT.